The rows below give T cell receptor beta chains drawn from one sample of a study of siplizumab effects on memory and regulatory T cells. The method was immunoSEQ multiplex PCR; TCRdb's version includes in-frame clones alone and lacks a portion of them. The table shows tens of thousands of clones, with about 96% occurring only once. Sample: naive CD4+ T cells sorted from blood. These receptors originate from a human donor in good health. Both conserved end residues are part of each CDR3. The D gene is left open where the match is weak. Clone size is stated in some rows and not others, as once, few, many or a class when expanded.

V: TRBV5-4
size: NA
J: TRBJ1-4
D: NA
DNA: TGTGCCAGCAGCACCGGGACCGATAATGAAAAACTGTTTTTT
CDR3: CASSTGTDNEKLFF

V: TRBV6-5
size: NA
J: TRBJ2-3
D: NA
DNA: TGTGCCAGCAGTTGGACTCCTCACACAGATACGCAGTATTTT
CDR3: CASSWTPHTDTQYF

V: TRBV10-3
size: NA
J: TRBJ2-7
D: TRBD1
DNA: TGTGCCATCAGTTCTACAGGGGACGAGCAGTACTTC
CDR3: CAISSTGDEQYF

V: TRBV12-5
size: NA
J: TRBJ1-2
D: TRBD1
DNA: TGTGCTAGTGGTTTGGTAAGAGGACAGGGTGATGATGGCTACACCTTC
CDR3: CASGLVRGQGDDGYTF

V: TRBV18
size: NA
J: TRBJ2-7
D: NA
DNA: TGTGCCAGCTCAACCCGACAATCTGCCTCCTACGAGCAGTACTTC
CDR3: CASSTRQSASYEQYF

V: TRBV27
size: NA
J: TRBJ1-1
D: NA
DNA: TGTGCCAGCAGTACCCGACCAAGGACAGCGACTGAAGCTTTCTTT
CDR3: CASSTRPRTATEAFF

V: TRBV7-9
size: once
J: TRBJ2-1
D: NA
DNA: TGTGCCAGCAGCTTACATGGGCTGGAGCAGTTCTTC
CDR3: CASSLHGLEQFF

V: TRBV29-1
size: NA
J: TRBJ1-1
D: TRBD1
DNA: TGCAGCGTTTGTCGGCAGGGGGCTGCTGAAGCTTTCTTT
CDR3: CSVCRQGAAEAFF

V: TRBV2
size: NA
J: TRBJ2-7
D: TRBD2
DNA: TGTGCCAGCAGGCGACTAGCGCTGGGCGAGCAGTACTTC
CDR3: CASRRLALGEQYF

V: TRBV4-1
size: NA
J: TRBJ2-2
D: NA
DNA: TGCGCCAGCAGCCAAGATATAATCGGACGGCTCCCCGGGGAGCTGTTTTTT
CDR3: CASSQDIIGRLPGELFF

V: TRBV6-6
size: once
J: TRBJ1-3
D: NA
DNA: TGTGCCAGCAGTCGGGAAGACACCATATATTTT
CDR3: CASSREDTIYF

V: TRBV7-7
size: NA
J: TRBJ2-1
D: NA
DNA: TGTGCCAGCAGCTTAAGGGGGGGGGACGTTGAGCAGTTCTTC
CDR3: CASSLRGGDVEQFF

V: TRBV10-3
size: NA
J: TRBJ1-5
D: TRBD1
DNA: TGTGCCATCAGTGAAGGGACAGGGAATCAGCCTCAGCATTTT
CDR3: CAISEGTGNQPQHF

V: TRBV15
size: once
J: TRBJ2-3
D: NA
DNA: TGTGCCACCAGCAGGGAGACAGATACGCAGTATTTT
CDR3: CATSRETDTQYF

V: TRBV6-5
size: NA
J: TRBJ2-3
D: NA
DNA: TGTGCCAGCAGTTACAGGGCATCTTGGGGCACAGATACGCAGTATTTT
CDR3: CASSYRASWGTDTQYF

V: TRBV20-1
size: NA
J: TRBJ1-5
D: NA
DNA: TGCAGTGCGTCGGGCCAGCCCCAGCATTTT
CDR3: CSASGQPQHF

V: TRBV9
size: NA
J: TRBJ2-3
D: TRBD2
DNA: TGTGCCAGCAGCGTAGCTTTAATGCGGGGGGGCCGGAATACGCAGTATTTT
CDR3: CASSVALMRGGRNTQYF

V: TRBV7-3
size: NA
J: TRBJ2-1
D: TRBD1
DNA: TGTGCCAGCAGCTTGCCCGGGACAGCCTACAATGAGCAGTTCTTC
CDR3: CASSLPGTAYNEQFF

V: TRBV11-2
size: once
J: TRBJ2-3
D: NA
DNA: TGTGCCAGCAGCTTATCGGCAGATACGCAGTATTTT
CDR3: CASSLSADTQYF

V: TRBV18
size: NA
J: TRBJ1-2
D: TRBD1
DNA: TGTGCCAGCTCTCGTGCCTCGGGACAGAACTATGGGCAGAACTATGGCTACACCTTC
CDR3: CASSRASGQNYGQNYGYTF

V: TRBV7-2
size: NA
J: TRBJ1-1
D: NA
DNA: TGTGCCAGCAGAGCGGGACCGATGAACACTGAAGCTTTCTTT
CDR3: CASRAGPMNTEAFF

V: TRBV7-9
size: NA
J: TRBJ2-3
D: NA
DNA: TGTGCCAGCAGCTTAGTTGGGAACACAGATACGCAGTATTTT
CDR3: CASSLVGNTDTQYF

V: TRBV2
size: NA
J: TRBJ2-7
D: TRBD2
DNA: TGTGCCTCCATTGAAGTCCCTATAGCGGGGGGCTCTTACGAGCAGTACTTC
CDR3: CASIEVPIAGGSYEQYF

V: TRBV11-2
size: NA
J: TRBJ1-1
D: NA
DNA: TGTGCCAGCAGCTTAGTGGGGGGGATGAACACTGAAGCTTTCTTT
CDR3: CASSLVGGMNTEAFF

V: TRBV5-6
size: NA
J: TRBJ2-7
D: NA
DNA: TGTGCCAGCAGCTTGGGGACGCGAGGGGGGGGTCCCCGGCAGTACTTC
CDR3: CASSLGTRGGGPRQYF

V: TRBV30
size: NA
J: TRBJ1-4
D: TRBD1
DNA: TGTGCCTGTTCGACAGGGGCGTCTGAAAAACTGTTTTTT
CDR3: CACSTGASEKLFF

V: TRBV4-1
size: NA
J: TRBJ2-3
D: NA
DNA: TGCGCCAGCAGCCCCGGTCCGGGTTTCCCTACTAGCACAGATACGCAGTATTTT
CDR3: CASSPGPGFPTSTDTQYF

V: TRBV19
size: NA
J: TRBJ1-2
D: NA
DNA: TGTGCCAGTAGTATAGGAACAGTCGTTAACTATGGCTACACCTTC
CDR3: CASSIGTVVNYGYTF

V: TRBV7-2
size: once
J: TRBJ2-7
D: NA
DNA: TGTGCCAGCAGCCCACGTCCGCTCTACGAGCAGTACTTC
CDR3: CASSPRPLYEQYF

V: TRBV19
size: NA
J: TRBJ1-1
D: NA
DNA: TGTGCCAGTAGTAGACAGACCACTGAAGCTTTCTTT
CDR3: CASSRQTTEAFF

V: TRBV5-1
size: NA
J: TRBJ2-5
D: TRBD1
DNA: TGCGCCAGCACCAGAGGGACAGGCAAAGAGACCCAGTACTTC
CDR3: CASTRGTGKETQYF

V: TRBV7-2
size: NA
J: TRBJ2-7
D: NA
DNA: TGTGCCAGCAGCTTATCACAAGGAGGGCGCGAGCAGTACTTC
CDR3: CASSLSQGGREQYF

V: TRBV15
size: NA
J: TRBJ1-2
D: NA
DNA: TGTGCCACCAGCAGGGGTTTTTGGGGCCCCTATGGCTACACCTTC
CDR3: CATSRGFWGPYGYTF

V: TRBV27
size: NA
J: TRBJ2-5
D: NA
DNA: TGTGCCAGCAGCCGTGACACTGGGGGTCAAGAGACCCAGTACTTC
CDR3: CASSRDTGGQETQYF

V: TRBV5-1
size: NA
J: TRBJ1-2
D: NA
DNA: TGCGCCAGCAGGATGGCCGACTATGACGGCTACACCTTC
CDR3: CASRMADYDGYTF

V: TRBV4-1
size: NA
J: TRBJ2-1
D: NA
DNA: TGCGCCAGCAGCCATCAATACCTCCGCAGTCGTGAGCAGTTCTTC
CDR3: CASSHQYLRSREQFF

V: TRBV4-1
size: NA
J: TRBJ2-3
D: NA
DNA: TGCGCCAGCAGCCCGTTACTAGAACCAGATACGCAGTATTTT
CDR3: CASSPLLEPDTQYF

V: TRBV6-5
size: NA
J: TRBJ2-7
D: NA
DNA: TGTGCCAGCAGCTACACCTTGCGCGAGCAGTACTTC
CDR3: CASSYTLREQYF

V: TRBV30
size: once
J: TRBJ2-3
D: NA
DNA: TGTGCCTGGAGTTCTGGGACACTGGACGCGCAGTATTTT
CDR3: CAWSSGTLDAQYF

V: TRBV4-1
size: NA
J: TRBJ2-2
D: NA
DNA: TGCGCCAGCAGCCTGCCAAGGCGGCAAGACACCGGGGAGCTGTTTTTT
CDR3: CASSLPRRQDTGELFF

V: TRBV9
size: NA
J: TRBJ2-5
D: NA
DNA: TGTGCCAGCAGCCAACTAAGGGACTCCCAAGAGACCCAGTACTTC
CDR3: CASSQLRDSQETQYF

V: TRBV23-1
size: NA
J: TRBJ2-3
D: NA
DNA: TGCGCCACCCTCTGGGGGGGCAGCACAGATACGCAGTATTTT
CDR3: CATLWGGSTDTQYF

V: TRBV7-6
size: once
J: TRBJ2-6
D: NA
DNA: TGTGCCAGCAGCGGAGGACGTAGCTCTGGGGCCAACGTCCTGACTTTC
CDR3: CASSGGRSSGANVLTF

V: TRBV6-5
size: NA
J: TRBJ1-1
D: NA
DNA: TGTGCCAGCAGTTACGGGGGCCCGAACACTGAAGCTTTCTTT
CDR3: CASSYGGPNTEAFF

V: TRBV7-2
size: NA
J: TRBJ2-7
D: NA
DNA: TGTGCCAGCAGCTTAGGTGGGACGGAGCAGTACTTC
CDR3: CASSLGGTEQYF